The 18 T cell receptor beta chains below were found in one sample sequenced in a study of TIL therapy for anti-PD-1-resistant metastatic lung cancer. Regarding time point: pre-treatment sample, taken before nivolumab and TIL therapy. The libraries were made with immunoSEQ v3. The repertoire was sequenced with immunoSEQ multiplex PCR; TCRdb's copy has only in-frame clones and lacks some. The sample has approximately 16,000 clones; 74% are singletons. Sequencing used blood, obtained at baseline. All receptors derive from a person aged 25-85 years with non-small cell lung cancer.

Only a few counts were recorded for this clone. This chain uses TRBV6-5 with TRBJ2-3; D possibly corresponds to TRBD2 (6 bases). The CDR3 sequence is 16 residues long. Trimming pared 0 bases from V and 1 base from J, leaving 11 bases between. Per germline, CDR1 MNHEY and CDR2 SVGAGI. The CDR3 DNA reads TGTGCCAGCAGTTACTCGGGACTGTCTGGCACAGATACGCAGTATTTT. It yields the protein CASSYSGLSGTDTQYF.

The genes are TRBV29-1 and TRBJ2-2; weak D call: TRBD1 (6 bases). The V end lost 1 base, the J end lost 4 bases, and 13 bases lay between the germline ends. CDR3 length: 15 amino acids. The V gene's germline CDR1 is SQVTM and CDR2 ANQGSEA. This CDR3 reads CSVEAMTGLTGELFF. The CDR3, as DNA: TGCAGCGTTGAAGCCATGACAGGTCTCACCGGGGAGCTGTTTTTT.

This chain connects TRBV14 to TRBJ1-2; 10 bases agree with TRBD1. Unmatched junction bases numbered 8, after V lost 0 bases and J lost 4 bases. CDR1 is SGHDN and CDR2 is FVKESK in the germline V gene. The CDR3 contains 17 residues. Here the CDR3 reads CASSQDRGTGVVYGYTF. The CDR3 coding sequence is TGTGCCAGCAGCCAAGATCGCGGGACAGGGGTGGTCTATGGCTACACCTTC.

J is TRBJ2-1 and V is TRBV12-5; D ambiguous. The CDR3 has 13 residues. V was pared by 2 bases and J by 6 bases, with 8 bases between. Germline loops: CDR1 LGHNT, CDR2 FRNRAP. CDR3 region: CASGLHGVNEQFF. The CDR3 DNA follows: TGTGCTAGTGGTTTGCATGGGGTCAATGAGCAGTTCTTC. Combining the CDR3 with reference TRBV12-5 and TRBJ2-1 gives the whole variable domain DARVTQTPRHKVTEMGQEVTMRCQPILGHNTVFWYRQTMMQGLELLAYFRNRAPLDDSGMPKDRFSAEMPDATLATLKIQPSEPRDSAVYFCASGLHGVNEQFFGPGTRLTVL.

In its sample, this clone was seen once. V and J are TRBV19 and TRBJ1-3, with a tentative D call TRBD1 (5 bases). Between the trimmed V and J ends, which lost 6 bases and 0 bases, there was a span of 9 bases. Per the germline V gene, CDR1 is LNHDA and CDR2 is SQIVND (reference sequence). The CDR3 length is 14 residues. The CDR3 spells CASRSQVSGNTIYF. Written as DNA, the CDR3 is TGTGCCAGTAGGTCACAGGTCTCTGGAAACACCATATATTTT.

V gene TRBV10-3 combines with J gene TRBJ2-4; TRBD1 matches at 8 bases. J gave up 5 bases and V 2 bases, and 5 bases lay outside the gene matches. This CDR3 spans 15 amino acids. Germline V gene sequence: CDR1 ENHRY, CDR2 SYGVKD. This CDR3 is CAISETGGYQNIQYF. CDR3 bases: TGTGCCATCAGTGAGACAGGGGGATATCAAAACATTCAGTACTTC.

The chain recombines TRBV25-1 with TRBJ1-3; 8 positions match TRBD1. Trimming cost V 4 bases and J 4 bases; bases outside gene matches: 3. In germline, CDR1 is MGHDK, CDR2 SYGVNS. The CDR3 has 14 amino acids. CDR3: CASSARDRGNTIYF. The CDR3 bases are TGTGCCAGCAGTGCCCGGGACAGGGGAAACACCATATATTTT. Looking up the rest from reference TRBV25-1 and TRBJ1-3 gives the full variable domain: EADIYQTPRYLVIGTGKKITLECSQTMGHDKMYWYQQDPGMELHLIHYSYGVNSTEKGDLSSESTVSRIRTEHFPLTLESARPSHTSQYLCASSARDRGNTIYFGEGSWLTVV.

V usage is TRBV29-1 and J usage is TRBJ1-2, with TRBD1 matching over 10 bases. The CDR3 spans 14 residues. Trimming took 6 bases from V and 2 from J; bases not matched to a gene: 6. The V gene's germline CDR1 is SQVTM and CDR2 ANQGSEA. The CDR3 is CSVTPGQGNYGYTF. The CDR3 DNA sequence: TGCAGCGTGACACCGGGACAGGGGAACTATGGCTACACCTTC.

The chain uses TRBV6-4 and TRBJ2-3, with 15 bases that match TRBD2. The J segment lost 6 bases and the V segment lost 2 bases, leaving 0 bases of the junction unmatched. From germline, CDR1 is MRHNA and CDR2 SNTAGT. This CDR3 region has 15 residues. As DNA, the CDR3 is TGTGCCAGCAGTGACGGGACTAGCGGGGGGGATACGCAGTATTTT. It yields the protein CASSDGTSGGDTQYF.

This clone has just one count. The V gene is TRBV13, the J gene TRBJ2-3, with a weak D call TRBD2 (6 bases). CDR1 and CDR2 from the germline V gene are PRHDT and FYEKMQ (reference sequence). The CDR3 extends over 16 amino acids. Trimming stripped 5 bases from V and 0 bases from J, with 15 bases between. This CDR3 is CASSRARAGSTDTQYF. CDR3 bases: TGTGCCAGCAGCCGTGCCCGGGCGGGGAGCACAGATACGCAGTATTTT.

The gene calls are TRBV5-1 and TRBJ2-3; a possible D gene is TRBD2 (6 bases). The CDR3 loop spans 15 amino acids. The V and J ends lost 5 bases and 2 bases respectively, with 15 bases between them. In germline, CDR1 is SGHRS, CDR2 YFSETQ. Here the CDR3 DNA reads TGCGCCAGCAGTGGTACTAGCCCGCCCACAGATACGCAGTATTTT. This encodes CASSGTSPPTDTQYF.

V usage is TRBV12-5 and J usage is TRBJ2-3, with D possibly called TRBD1 or TRBD2 (6 bases each). Per the germline V gene, CDR1 is LGHNT and CDR2 is FRNRAP. The V and J ends lost 7 bases and 5 bases respectively, with 19 bases between them. The CDR3 loop spans 15 amino acids. Here the CDR3 reads CASAPVGGGVDTQYF. CDR3 nucleotides: TGTGCTAGTGCCCCAGTGGGGGGCGGAGTAGATACGCAGTATTTT. The full variable domain, in which reference TRBV12-5 and TRBJ2-3 provide the parts outside the CDR3, is DARVTQTPRHKVTEMGQEVTMRCQPILGHNTVFWYRQTMMQGLELLAYFRNRAPLDDSGMPKDRFSAEMPDATLATLKIQPSEPRDSAVYFCASAPVGGGVDTQYFGPGTRLTVL.

The gene calls are TRBV19 and TRBJ1-5; possibly TRBD1 for D (6 bases). Germline V gene lookup returns CDR1 LNHDA and CDR2 SQIVND (reference sequence). V was cut by 7 bases and J by 2 bases, with 12 bases left in between. The CDR3 has 14 amino acids. CDR3 bases: TGTGCCAGTAACAAGAGGGGGGGCAATCAGCCCCAGCATTTT. Encoded protein: CASNKRGGNQPQHF.

This clone came up a few times. The chain employs TRBV10-3 and TRBJ2-1; TRBD2 aligns across 11 bases. Germline trimming cut 4 bases from V and 8 bases from J; bases unmatched to any gene: 7. The CDR3 length is 15 residues. CDR1 ENHRY and CDR2 SYGVKD come from the germline V gene. CDR3 region: CAISVSGRASDEQFF. For the CDR3, the DNA is TGTGCCATCAGTGTTAGCGGGAGGGCCTCGGATGAGCAGTTCTTC.

This chain uses TRBV11-3 with TRBJ2-5; 11 bases map to TRBD1. CDR3 length: 14 amino acids. CDR1 and CDR2 (germline): SGHNT, YENEEA. Trimming removed 5 bases from V and 4 bases from J; junction bases left unmatched: 3. CDR3 DNA: TGTGCCAGCAGCAAAGGGACAGGGGGAGAGACCCAGTACTTC. Protein product: CASSKGTGGETQYF.

By proportion, this clone is large. The chain uses TRBV2 and TRBJ1-5, with unresolved D. Per germline, CDR1 SNHLY and CDR2 FYNNEI. The germline V and J ends were trimmed by 9 bases and 0 bases, with 12 bases remaining between them. The CDR3 is 14 amino acids. For the CDR3, the DNA is TGTGCCAGTTCGCCGGTCGGTAGCAATCAGCCCCAGCATTTT. Its protein is CASSPVGSNQPQHF.

The chain recombines TRBV20-1 with TRBJ2-1, with unresolved D. The V gene lost 6 bases and the J gene lost 5 bases, with 8 bases spanning the gap. This CDR3 contains 11 residues. The V gene's germline CDR1 is DFQATT and CDR2 SNEGSKA (reference sequence). The chain's CDR3 is CSARRDNEQFF. The CDR3 nucleotides are TGCAGTGCCCGGAGAGACAATGAGCAGTTCTTC.

The chain employs TRBV5-1 and TRBJ1-1; D remains unclear. V lost 0 bases to trimming and J lost 5 bases, with 14 bases between them. This CDR3 has 15 residues. CDR1 and CDR2 (germline): SGHRS, YFSETQ. The CDR3 nucleotides are TGCGCCAGCAGCTTGGAACACCCCTTGCTAACTGAAGCTTTCTTT. This translates into CASSLEHPLLTEAFF.